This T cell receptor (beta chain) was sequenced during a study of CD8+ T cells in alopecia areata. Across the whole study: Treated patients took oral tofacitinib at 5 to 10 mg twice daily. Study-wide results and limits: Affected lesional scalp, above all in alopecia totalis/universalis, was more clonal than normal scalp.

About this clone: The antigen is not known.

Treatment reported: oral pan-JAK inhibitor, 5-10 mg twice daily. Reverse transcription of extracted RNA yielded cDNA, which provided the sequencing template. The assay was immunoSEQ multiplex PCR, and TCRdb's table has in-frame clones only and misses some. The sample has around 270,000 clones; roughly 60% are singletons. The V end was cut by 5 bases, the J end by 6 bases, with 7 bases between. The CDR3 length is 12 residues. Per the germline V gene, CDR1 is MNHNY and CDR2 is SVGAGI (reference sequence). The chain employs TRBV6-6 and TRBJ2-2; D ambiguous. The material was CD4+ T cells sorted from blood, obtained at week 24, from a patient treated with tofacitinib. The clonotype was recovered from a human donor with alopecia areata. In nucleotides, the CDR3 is TGTGCCAGCAGTATAAACCCCGGGGAGCTGTTTTTT. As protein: CASSINPGELFF.